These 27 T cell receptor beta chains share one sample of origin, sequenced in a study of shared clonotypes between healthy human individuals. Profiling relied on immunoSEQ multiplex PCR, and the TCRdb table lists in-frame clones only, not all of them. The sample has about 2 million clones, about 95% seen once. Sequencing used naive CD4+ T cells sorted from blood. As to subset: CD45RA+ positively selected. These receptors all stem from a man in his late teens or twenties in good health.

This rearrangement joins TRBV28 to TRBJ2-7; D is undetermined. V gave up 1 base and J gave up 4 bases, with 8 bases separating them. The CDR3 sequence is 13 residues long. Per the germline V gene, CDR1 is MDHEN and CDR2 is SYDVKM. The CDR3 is CASSLFARYEQYF. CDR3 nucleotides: TGTGCCAGCAGTTTATTCGCGAGGTACGAGCAGTACTTC. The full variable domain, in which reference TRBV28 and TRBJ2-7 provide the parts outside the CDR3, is DVKVTQSSRYLVKRTGEKVFLECVQDMDHENMFWYRQDPGLGLRLIYFSYDVKMKEKGDIPEGYSVSREKKERFSLILESASTNQTSMYLCASSLFARYEQYFGPGTRLTVT.

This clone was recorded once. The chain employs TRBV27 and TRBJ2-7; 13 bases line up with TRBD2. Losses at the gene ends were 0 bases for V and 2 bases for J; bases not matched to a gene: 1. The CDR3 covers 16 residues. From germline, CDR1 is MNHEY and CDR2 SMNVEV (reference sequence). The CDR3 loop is CASSLSTSGGTYEQYF. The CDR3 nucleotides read TGTGCCAGCAGTTTATCGACTAGCGGGGGGACCTACGAGCAGTACTTC.

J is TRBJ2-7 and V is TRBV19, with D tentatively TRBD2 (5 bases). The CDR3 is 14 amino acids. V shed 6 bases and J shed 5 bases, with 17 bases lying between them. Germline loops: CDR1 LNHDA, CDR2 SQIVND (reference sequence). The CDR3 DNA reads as TGTGCCAGTAGGCCGACGGGGTTACAAGACGAGCAGTACTTC. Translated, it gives CASRPTGLQDEQYF.

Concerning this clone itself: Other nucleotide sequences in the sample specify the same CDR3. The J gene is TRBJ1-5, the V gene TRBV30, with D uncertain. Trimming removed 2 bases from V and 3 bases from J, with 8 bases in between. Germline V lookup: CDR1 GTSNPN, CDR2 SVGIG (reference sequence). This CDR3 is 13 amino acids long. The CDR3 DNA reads TGTGCCTGGAGTCCCAAAAACAATCAGCCCCAGCATTTT. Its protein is CAWSPKNNQPQHF.

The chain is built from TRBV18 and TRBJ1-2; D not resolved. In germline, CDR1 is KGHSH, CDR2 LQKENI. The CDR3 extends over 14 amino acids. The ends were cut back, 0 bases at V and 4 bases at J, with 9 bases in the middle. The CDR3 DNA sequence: TGTGCCAGCTCACCACCCTCTGTCTTCTATGGCTACACCTTC. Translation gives CASSPPSVFYGYTF.

CDR3 DNA sequence: TGCGCCAGCAGCCCCGGGACACGGAACACCGGGGAGCTGTTTTTT. It codes for CASSPGTRNTGELFF. The chain is built from TRBV4-1 and TRBJ2-2, with a weak D call TRBD1 (6 bases). The CDR3 is 15 amino acids. The germline gives CDR1 MGHRA, CDR2 YSYEKL. Trimming removed 4 bases at V and 1 base at J, with 10 bases between.

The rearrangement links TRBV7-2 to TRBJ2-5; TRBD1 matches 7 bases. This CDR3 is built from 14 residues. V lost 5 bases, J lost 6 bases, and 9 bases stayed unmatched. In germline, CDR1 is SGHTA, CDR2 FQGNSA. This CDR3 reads CASSVGGAEKTQYF. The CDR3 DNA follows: TGTGCCAGCAGCGTAGGGGGCGCCGAAAAGACCCAGTACTTC.

The chain's CDR3 is CASSVDGAGPYEQYF. The DNA of the CDR3 is TGTGCCAGCAGCGTAGATGGAGCGGGCCCCTACGAGCAGTACTTC. V and J are TRBV9 and TRBJ2-7; weak D call: TRBD2 (6 bases). This CDR3 has 15 amino acids. Germline lookup yields CDR1 SGDLS and CDR2 YYNGEE. Trimming stripped 0 bases from V and 2 bases from J, with 12 bases between.

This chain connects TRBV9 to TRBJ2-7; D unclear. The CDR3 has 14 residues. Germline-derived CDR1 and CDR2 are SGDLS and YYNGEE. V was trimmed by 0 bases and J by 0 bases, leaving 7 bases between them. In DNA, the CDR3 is TGTGCCAGCAGCGTAGACGCGAGCTCCTACGAGCAGTACTTC. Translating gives CASSVDASSYEQYF.

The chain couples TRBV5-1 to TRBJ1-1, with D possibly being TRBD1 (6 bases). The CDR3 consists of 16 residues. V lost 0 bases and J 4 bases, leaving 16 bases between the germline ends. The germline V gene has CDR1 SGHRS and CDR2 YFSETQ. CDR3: CASSLGGTTGITEAFF. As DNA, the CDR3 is TGCGCCAGCAGCTTGGGCGGGACAACGGGGATCACTGAAGCTTTCTTT. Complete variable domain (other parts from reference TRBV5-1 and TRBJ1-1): KAGVTQTPRYLIKTRGQQVTLSCSPISGHRSVSWYQQTPGQGLQFLFEYFSETQRNKGNFPGRFSGRQFSNSRSEMNVSTLELGDSALYLCASSLGGTTGITEAFFGQGTRLTVV.

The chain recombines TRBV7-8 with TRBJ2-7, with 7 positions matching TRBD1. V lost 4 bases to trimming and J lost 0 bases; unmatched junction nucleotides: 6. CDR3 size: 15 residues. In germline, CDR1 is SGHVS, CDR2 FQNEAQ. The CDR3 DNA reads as TGTGCCAGCAGCTCAGGACAGGTTCTCTCCTACGAGCAGTACTTC. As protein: CASSSGQVLSYEQYF.

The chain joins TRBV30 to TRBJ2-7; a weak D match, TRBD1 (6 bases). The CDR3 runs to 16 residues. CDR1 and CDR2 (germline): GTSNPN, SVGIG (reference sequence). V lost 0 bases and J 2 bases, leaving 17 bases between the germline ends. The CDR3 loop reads CAWSVRRQGRAYEQYF. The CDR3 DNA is TGTGCCTGGAGTGTACGCAGGCAGGGGCGGGCCTACGAGCAGTACTTC. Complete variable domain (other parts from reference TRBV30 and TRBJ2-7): SQTIHQWPATLVQPVGSPLSLECTVEGTSNPNLYWYRQAAGRGLQLLFYSVGIGQISSEVPQNLSASRPQDRQFILSSKKLLLSDSGFYLCAWSVRRQGRAYEQYFGPGTRLTVT.

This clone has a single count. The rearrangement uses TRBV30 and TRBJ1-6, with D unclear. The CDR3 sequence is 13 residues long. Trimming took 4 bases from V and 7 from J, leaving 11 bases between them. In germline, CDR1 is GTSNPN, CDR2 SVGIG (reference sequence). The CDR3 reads CAWKLQMNSPLHF. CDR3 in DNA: TGTGCCTGGAAGTTACAGATGAATTCACCCCTCCACTTT.

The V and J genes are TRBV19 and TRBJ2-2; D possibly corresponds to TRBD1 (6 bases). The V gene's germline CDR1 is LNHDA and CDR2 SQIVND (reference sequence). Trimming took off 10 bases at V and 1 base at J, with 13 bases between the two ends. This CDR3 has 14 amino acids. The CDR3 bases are TGTGCCACCTCCGGGACAAAGAACACCGGGGAGCTGTTTTTT. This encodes CATSGTKNTGELFF. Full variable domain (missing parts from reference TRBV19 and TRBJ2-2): DGGITQSPKYLFRKEGQNVTLSCEQNLNHDAMYWYRQDPGQGLRLIYYSQIVNDFQKGDIAEGYSVSREKKESFPLTVTSAQKNPTAFYLCATSGTKNTGELFFGEGSRLTVL.

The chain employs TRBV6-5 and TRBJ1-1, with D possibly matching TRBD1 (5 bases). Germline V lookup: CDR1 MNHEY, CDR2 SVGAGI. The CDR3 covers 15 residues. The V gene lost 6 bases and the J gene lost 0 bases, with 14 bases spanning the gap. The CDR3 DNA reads TGTGCCAGCAGGAACCTGGACAACTTGAACACTGAAGCTTTCTTT. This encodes CASRNLDNLNTEAFF.

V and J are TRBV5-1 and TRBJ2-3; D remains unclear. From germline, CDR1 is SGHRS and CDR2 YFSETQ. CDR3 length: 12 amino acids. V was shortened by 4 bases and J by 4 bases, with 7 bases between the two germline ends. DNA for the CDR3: TGCGCCAGCAGCAAGGATGCAGATACGCAGTATTTT. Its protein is CASSKDADTQYF.

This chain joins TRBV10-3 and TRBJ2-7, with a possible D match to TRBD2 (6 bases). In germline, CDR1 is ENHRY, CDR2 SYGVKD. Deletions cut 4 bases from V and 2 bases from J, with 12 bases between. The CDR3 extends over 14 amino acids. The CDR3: CAISAGERAYEQYF. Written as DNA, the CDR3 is TGTGCCATCAGTGCGGGGGAACGGGCCTACGAGCAGTACTTC.

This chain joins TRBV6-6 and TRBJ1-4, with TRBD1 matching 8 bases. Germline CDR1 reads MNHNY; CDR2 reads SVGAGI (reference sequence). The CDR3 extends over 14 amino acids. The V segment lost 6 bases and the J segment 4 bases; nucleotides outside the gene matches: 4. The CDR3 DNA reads TGTGCCAGCAGCGGGGACAGGATTAATGAAAAACTGTTTTTT. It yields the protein CASSGDRINEKLFF.

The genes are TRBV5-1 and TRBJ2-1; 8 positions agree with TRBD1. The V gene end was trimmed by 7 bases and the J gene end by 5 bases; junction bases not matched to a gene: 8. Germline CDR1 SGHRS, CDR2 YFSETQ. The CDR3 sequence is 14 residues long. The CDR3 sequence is CASRGDRGHNEQFF. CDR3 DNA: TGCGCCAGCCGGGGAGACAGGGGCCACAATGAGCAGTTCTTC. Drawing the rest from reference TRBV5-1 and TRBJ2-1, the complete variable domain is KAGVTQTPRYLIKTRGQQVTLSCSPISGHRSVSWYQQTPGQGLQFLFEYFSETQRNKGNFPGRFSGRQFSNSRSEMNVSTLELGDSALYLCASRGDRGHNEQFFGPGTRLTVL.

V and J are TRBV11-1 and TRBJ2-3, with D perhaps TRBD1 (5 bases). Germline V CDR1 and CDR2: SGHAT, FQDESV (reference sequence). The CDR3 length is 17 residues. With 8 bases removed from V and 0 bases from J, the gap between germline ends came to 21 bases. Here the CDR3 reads CASGRFQTEPSTDTQYF. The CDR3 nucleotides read TGTGCCAGCGGCCGGTTTCAGACAGAACCTAGCACAGATACGCAGTATTTT.

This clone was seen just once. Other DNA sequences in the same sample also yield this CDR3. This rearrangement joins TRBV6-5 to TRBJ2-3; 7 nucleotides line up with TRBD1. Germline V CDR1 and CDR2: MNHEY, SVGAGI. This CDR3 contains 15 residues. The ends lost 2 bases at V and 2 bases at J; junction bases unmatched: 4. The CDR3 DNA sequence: TGTGCCAGCAGTTACCTGGGACAGTCCACAGATACGCAGTATTTT. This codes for CASSYLGQSTDTQYF.

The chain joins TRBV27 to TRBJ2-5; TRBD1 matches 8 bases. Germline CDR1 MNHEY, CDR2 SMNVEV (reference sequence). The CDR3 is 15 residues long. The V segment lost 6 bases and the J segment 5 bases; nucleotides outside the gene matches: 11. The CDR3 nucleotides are TGTGCCAGCAGGCACAACAGGGGGAGGATCGAGACCCAGTACTTC. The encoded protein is CASRHNRGRIETQYF.

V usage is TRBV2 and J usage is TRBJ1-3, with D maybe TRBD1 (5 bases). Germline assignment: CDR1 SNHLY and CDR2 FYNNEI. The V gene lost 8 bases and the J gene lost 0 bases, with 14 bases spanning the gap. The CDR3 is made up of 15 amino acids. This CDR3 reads CASGRDESSGNTIYF. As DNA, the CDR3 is TGTGCCAGCGGGCGGGACGAGAGCTCTGGAAACACCATATATTTT.

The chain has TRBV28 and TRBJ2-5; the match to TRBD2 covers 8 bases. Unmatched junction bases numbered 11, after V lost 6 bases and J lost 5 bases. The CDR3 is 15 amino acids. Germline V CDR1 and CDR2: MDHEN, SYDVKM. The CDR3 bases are TGTGCCAGCAGCCCGGGTCGTCCTAGCGGGGAGACCCAGTACTTC. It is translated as CASSPGRPSGETQYF.

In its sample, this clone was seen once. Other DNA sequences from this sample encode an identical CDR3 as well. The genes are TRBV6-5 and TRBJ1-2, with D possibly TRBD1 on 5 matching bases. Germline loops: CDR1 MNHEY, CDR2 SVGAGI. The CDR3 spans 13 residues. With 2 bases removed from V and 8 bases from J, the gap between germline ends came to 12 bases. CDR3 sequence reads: CASSYEGRGGYTF. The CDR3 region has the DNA TGTGCCAGCAGTTACGAGGGGCGGGGAGGCTACACCTTC.

CDR3 sequence reads: CASSDASLPYNEQFF. CDR3 in DNA: TGCGCCAGCAGCGACGCCAGTTTACCCTACAATGAGCAGTTCTTC. This chain joins TRBV5-1 and TRBJ2-1; no firm D call. V gave up 4 bases and J gave up 2 bases, with 13 bases separating them. Germline V gene data show CDR1 as SGHRS and CDR2 as YFSETQ. This CDR3 region has 15 residues.

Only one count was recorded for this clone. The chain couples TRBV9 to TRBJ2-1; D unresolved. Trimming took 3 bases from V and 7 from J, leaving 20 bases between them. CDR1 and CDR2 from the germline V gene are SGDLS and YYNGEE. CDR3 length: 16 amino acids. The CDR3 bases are TGTGCCAGCAGCGCTCGTGACTCTAGGGAAGGGAATGAGCAGTTCTTC. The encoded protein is CASSARDSREGNEQFF.